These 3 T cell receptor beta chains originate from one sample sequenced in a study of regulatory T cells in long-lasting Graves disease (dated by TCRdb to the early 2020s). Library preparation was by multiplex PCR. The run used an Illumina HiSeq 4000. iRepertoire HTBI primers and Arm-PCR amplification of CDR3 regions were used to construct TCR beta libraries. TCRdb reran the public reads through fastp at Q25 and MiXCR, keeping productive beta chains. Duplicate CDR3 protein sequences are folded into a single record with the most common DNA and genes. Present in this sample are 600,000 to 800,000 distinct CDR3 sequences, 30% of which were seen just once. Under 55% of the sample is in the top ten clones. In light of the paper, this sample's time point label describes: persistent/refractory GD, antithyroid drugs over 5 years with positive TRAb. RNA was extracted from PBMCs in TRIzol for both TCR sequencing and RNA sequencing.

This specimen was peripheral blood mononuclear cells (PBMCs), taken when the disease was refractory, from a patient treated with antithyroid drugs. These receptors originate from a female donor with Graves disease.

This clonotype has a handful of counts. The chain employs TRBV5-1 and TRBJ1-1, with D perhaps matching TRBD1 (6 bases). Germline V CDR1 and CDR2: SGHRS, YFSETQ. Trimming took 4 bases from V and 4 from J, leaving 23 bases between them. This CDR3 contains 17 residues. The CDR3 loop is CASSRKDSRSRVTEAFF. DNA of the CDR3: TGCGCCAGCAGCCGTAAGGACAGCCGATCGAGGGTCACTGAAGCTTTCTTT.

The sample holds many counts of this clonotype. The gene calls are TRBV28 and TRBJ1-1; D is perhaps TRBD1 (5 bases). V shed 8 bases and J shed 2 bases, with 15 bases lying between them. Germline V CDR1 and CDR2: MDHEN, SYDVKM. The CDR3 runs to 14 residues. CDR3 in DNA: TGTGCCAGCCCCGGGATCGGGGGAAACACTGAAGCTTTCTTT. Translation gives CASPGIGGNTEAFF.

The CDR3 bases are TGTGCCAGCAGCGAAGCAGGGGGCGCGAAGGGCAATCAGCCCCAGCATTTT. This encodes CASSEAGGAKGNQPQHF. The gene calls are TRBV28 and TRBJ1-5; 8 bases are shared with TRBD1. V lost 6 bases to trimming and J lost 2 bases; unmatched junction nucleotides: 12. The CDR3 has 17 amino acids. CDR1 is MDHEN and CDR2 is SYDVKM in the germline V gene.